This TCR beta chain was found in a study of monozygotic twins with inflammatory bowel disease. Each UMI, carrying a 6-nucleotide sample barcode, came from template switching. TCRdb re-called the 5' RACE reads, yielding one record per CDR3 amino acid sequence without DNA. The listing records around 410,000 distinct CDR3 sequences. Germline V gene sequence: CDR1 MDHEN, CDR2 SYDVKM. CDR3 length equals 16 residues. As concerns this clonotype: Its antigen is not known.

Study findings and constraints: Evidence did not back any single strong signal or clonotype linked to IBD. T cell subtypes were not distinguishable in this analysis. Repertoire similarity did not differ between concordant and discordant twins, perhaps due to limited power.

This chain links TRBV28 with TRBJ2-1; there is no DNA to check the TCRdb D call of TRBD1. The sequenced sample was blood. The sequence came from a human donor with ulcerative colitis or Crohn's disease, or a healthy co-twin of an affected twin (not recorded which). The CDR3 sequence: CASSLMGRGPYNEQFF.